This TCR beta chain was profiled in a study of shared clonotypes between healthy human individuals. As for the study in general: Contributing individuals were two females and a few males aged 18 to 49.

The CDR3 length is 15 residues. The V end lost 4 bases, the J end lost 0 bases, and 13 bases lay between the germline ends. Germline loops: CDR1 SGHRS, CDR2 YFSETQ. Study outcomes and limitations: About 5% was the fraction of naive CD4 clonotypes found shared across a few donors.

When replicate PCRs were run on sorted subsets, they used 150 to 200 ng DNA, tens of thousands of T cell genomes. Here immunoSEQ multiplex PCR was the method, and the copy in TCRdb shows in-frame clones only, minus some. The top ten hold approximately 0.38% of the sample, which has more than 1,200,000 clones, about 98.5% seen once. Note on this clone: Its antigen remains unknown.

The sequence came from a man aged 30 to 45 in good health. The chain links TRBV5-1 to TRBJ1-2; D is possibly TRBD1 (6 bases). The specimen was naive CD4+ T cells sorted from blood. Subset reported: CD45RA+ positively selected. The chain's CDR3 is CASSRFRGTNYGYTF. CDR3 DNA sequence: TGCGCCAGCAGCCGTTTCAGGGGAACTAACTATGGCTACACCTTC.